This passage covers 9 T cell receptor beta chains from one sample sequenced in a study of CD8+ T cells in alopecia areata. RNA extraction was followed by reverse transcription into cDNA, which acted as the sequencing template. The assay was immunoSEQ multiplex PCR, and TCRdb's table has in-frame clones only and misses some. The sample contains some 200,000 clones, around 60% of which appear only once. Treatment here: oral pan-JAK inhibitor, 5-10 mg twice daily. The sequencing here drew on CD4+ T cells sorted from blood, taken at week 4, from a patient treated with tofacitinib. These receptors came from a human donor with alopecia areata.

A single count supports this clone. The V gene is TRBV4-1, the J gene TRBJ2-3; 13 bases match TRBD2. CDR3 length: 20 amino acids. The ends lost 4 bases at V and 3 bases at J; junction bases unmatched: 16. From germline, CDR1 is MGHRA and CDR2 YSYEKL. The CDR3 loop is CASSPVLGTSGEELTDTQYF. In DNA form, the CDR3 reads TGCGCCAGCAGCCCCGTTCTCGGGACTAGCGGGGAAGAGTTGACAGATACGCAGTATTTT.

This clone appeared a single time. In the same sample, other DNA sequences code for this CDR3. V and J are TRBV5-1 and TRBJ1-1; D is undetermined. Germline V gene sequence: CDR1 SGHRS, CDR2 YFSETQ. The CDR3 has 13 amino acids. The V and J ends lost 1 base and 10 bases respectively, with 14 bases between them. Here the CDR3 DNA reads TGCGCCAGCAGCTTGCGGGTCCAGGCGCCAGCTTTCTTT. Translation gives CASSLRVQAPAFF.

This clone was recorded a few times. This chain connects TRBV9 to TRBJ2-4; the match to TRBD2 covers 7 bases. CDR1 and CDR2 (germline): SGDLS, YYNGEE. This CDR3 region has 16 residues. J was trimmed by 5 bases and V by 2 bases; bases with no gene match: 10. CDR3 sequence reads: CASSVGVAGMQNIQYF. The DNA of the CDR3 is TGTGCCAGCAGCGTGGGGGTAGCGGGTATGCAAAACATTCAGTACTTC.

This clone was recorded a few times. V and J are TRBV29-1 and TRBJ1-2, with TRBD1 matching over 8 bases. V lost 6 bases and J lost 4; bases outside the gene matches: 4. The CDR3 sequence is 12 residues long. Germline loops: CDR1 SQVTM, CDR2 ANQGSEA. The CDR3 spells CSVPTGAYGYTF. The CDR3 coding sequence is TGCAGCGTGCCGACAGGGGCCTATGGCTACACCTTC.

The chain uses TRBV27 and TRBJ1-5; 9 bases are shared with TRBD1. This CDR3 has 15 residues. The germline V gene has CDR1 MNHEY and CDR2 SMNVEV (reference sequence). J gave up 2 bases and V 7 bases, and 6 bases lay outside the gene matches. This chain's CDR3 is CASTKTGGRNQPQHF. The CDR3 bases are TGTGCCAGCACGAAAACAGGGGGCCGCAATCAGCCCCAGCATTTT.

The V and J genes are TRBV6-5 and TRBJ1-4; TRBD1 agrees at 9 bases. CDR3 length: 13 amino acids. Trimming cost V 4 bases and J 11 bases; bases outside gene matches: 5. Germline V gene data show CDR1 as MNHEY and CDR2 as SVGAGI. CDR3 residues: CASSSPGTGKLFF. DNA for the CDR3: TGTGCCAGCAGTTCCCCCGGGACAGGGAAACTGTTTTTT.

The chain links TRBV29-1 to TRBJ2-7, with 7 bases identical to TRBD1. This CDR3 spans 14 amino acids. Germline V gives CDR1 SQVTM, CDR2 ANQGSEA. Trimming removed 1 base from V and 3 bases from J; junction bases left unmatched: 6. The CDR3 coding sequence is TGCAGCGTTGAAGGGAAGGGACAGCTCTACGAGCAGTACTTC. Encoded protein: CSVEGKGQLYEQYF.

The V call is TRBV30, the J call TRBJ2-7; TRBD1 aligns across 8 bases. Trimming cost V 3 bases and J 0 bases; bases outside gene matches: 10. The CDR3 runs to 16 residues. Per the germline V gene, CDR1 is GTSNPN and CDR2 is SVGIG (reference sequence). The CDR3 DNA sequence: TGTGCCTGGAGAAGAAATAGGACAGGGTTCTCCTACGAGCAGTACTTC. It is translated as CAWRRNRTGFSYEQYF.

J is TRBJ2-2 and V is TRBV30, with 8 bases that match TRBD2. Germline V gene data show CDR1 as GTSNPN and CDR2 as SVGIG (reference sequence). V trimming: 0 bases; J trimming: 6 bases; junction bases outside the gene matches: 6. This CDR3 is 15 amino acids long. The CDR3 coding sequence is TGTGCCTGGAGTGTAGCGGGGGTTGTGGCCGGGGAGCTGTTTTTT. Protein sequence: CAWSVAGVVAGELFF.